This paragraph covers one T cell receptor (beta chain) sequence. The data stem from a study of T cells after yellow fever vaccination. The CDR3 has 15 amino acids. Looked up from germline, CDR1 is SGHDT and CDR2 is YYEEEE. Between the trimmed V and J ends, which lost 1 base and 3 bases, there was a span of 13 bases. A universal primer site and UMIs were added as TCR cDNA was made by 5'RACE template switching. MiXCR, applied by TCRdb to the 5' RACE reads, yields one record per CDR3 protein. Seen here are 300,000 to 400,000 distinct CDR3 sequences, around 12% observed once, and the top ten hold 2.5% to 4%.

Sequences were derived from CD4+ T cells sorted from PBMCs, sampled 15 days after the yellow fever booster vaccination. The genes are TRBV5-6 and TRBJ1-2, with a weak D call TRBD1 (6 bases). The TCR comes from a man aged 18 to 29 who received the YFV17D yellow fever vaccine. The CDR3 loop reads CASSLNRALYYGYTF. The CDR3 DNA follows: TGTGCCAGCAGCTTGAACAGGGCCCTCTACTATGGCTACACCTTC.